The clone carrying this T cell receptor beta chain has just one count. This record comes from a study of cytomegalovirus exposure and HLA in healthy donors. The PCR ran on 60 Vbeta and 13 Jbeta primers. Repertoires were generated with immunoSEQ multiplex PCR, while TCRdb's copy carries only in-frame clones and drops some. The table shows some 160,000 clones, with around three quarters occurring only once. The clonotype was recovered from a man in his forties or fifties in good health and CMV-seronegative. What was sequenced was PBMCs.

The CDR3 coding sequence is TGTGCCAGCAGCCCCGGGACAGGGGTCCAGCCCCAGCATTTT. It is translated as CASSPGTGVQPQHF. The rearrangement links TRBV7-9 to TRBJ1-5, with 10 positions matching TRBD1. The CDR3 is 14 amino acids. The V gene's germline CDR1 is SEHNR and CDR2 FQNEAQ (reference sequence). V shed 5 bases and J 7 bases; nucleotides not matched to a gene: 5.